A selection of T cell receptor beta chains follows, all from one sample in a study of cytomegalovirus exposure and HLA in healthy donors. Measured with immunoSEQ multiplex PCR; TCRdb has only the in-frame clones, and not every one. The sample shows about 160,000 clones, and 2.1% sits with its ten largest clones. Sequencing used PBMCs. All receptors come from a young man in good health and CMV-seronegative. The CDR3 runs from the conserved cysteine through the conserved F or W. Each record gives: CDR3 protein, CDR3 DNA, J gene, V gene, D gene. D genes are given only for firm matches.

CASSIPGGTEAFF TGTGCCAGTAGTATACCGGGAGGCACTGAAGCTTTCTTT TRBJ1-1 TRBV19 .
CASSRTTDNYGYTF TGTGCCAGCAGCCGAACGACAGATAACTATGGCTACACCTTC TRBJ1-2 TRBV28 .
CASSERRGPETQYF TGTGCCAGCAGTGAAAGACGGGGTCCAGAGACCCAGTACTTC TRBJ2-5 TRBV2 .
CASSRASGRGTYNEQFF TGTGCCAGCAGTCGTGCGAGCGGGAGAGGCACCTACAATGAGCAGTTCTTC TRBJ2-1 TRBV9 TRBD2
CASSTGLAGTYEQYF TGTGCCAGCAGCACGGGACTAGCGGGGACTTACGAGCAGTACTTC TRBJ2-7 TRBV11-3 TRBD2
CASSDVGGETQYF TGTGCCAGCAGTGACGTTGGGGGGGAGACCCAGTACTTC TRBJ2-5 TRBV6-4 .
CASSEGTGYNEQFF TGTGCCAGCAGTGAAGGGACAGGGTATAATGAGCAGTTCTTC TRBJ2-1 TRBV28 TRBD1
CASKPRGGGYEQYF TGTGCCAGTAAACCAAGGGGGGGAGGCTACGAGCAGTACTTC TRBJ2-7 TRBV19 .
CASSSTVGIGSNVLTF TGTGCCAGCAGCTCCACAGTGGGTATAGGTAGCAACGTCCTGACTTTC TRBJ2-6 TRBV7-3 .
CSARQGYEQYF TGCAGTGCTAGACAGGGCTACGAGCAGTACTTC TRBJ2-7 TRBV20-1 .
CASSLDPLTSNEQFF TGTGCCAGCAGCTTAGACCCTCTAACTAGTAATGAGCAGTTCTTC TRBJ2-1 TRBV11-2 .
CASSVGASGIRETQYF TGTGCCAGCAGCGTCGGGGCTAGCGGGATTAGGGAGACCCAGTACTTC TRBJ2-5 TRBV7-7 TRBD2
CASSVELFAGANVLTF TGCGCCAGCAGCGTGGAACTTTTTGCTGGGGCCAACGTCCTGACTTTC TRBJ2-6 TRBV5-1 .
CASSLDPTGNQPQHF TGTGCCAGCAGCTTAGATCCAACAGGGAATCAGCCCCAGCATTTT TRBJ1-5 TRBV11-2 .
CASSLLGGDYGYTF TGTGCCAGCAGTCTCCTGGGAGGCGATTATGGCTACACCTTC TRBJ1-2 TRBV27 .
CAWRGELHGYTF TGTGCCTGGAGGGGCGAACTTCATGGCTACACCTTC TRBJ1-2 TRBV30 .
CASSPGASGLTYEQYF TGTGCCAGCAGCCCTGGAGCTAGCGGGCTTACCTACGAGCAGTACTTC TRBJ2-7 TRBV7-2 TRBD2
CASSFPAGGDEQFF TGTGCCAGCAGCTTTCCAGCGGGAGGAGATGAGCAGTTCTTC TRBJ2-1 TRBV7-9 TRBD2
CASSLDRTYGYTF TGTGCCAGCAGCTTGGACAGGACTTATGGCTACACCTTC TRBJ1-2 TRBV7-2 TRBD1
CASSYSRRTEAFF TGTGCCAGCAGTTACTCAAGGAGGACTGAAGCTTTCTTT TRBJ1-1 TRBV6-5 .
CAWSVDYHTGDTQYF TGTGCCTGGAGTGTAGACTACCATACGGGAGATACGCAGTATTTT TRBJ2-3 TRBV30 .
CASSRTGGNGYTF TGTGCCAGTTCGAGGACAGGGGGCAATGGCTACACCTTC TRBJ1-2 TRBV2 TRBD1
CASSEAYRDPNTGELFF TGTGCCAGCAGTGAAGCATACAGGGATCCCAACACCGGGGAGCTGTTTTTT TRBJ2-2 TRBV2 .
CASSSGTSGSLGELFF TGTGCCAGCAGCTCCGGGACTAGCGGGAGTCTGGGGGAGCTGTTTTTT TRBJ2-2 TRBV5-4 TRBD2
CAWSVGTSAYNEQFF TGTGCCTGGAGTGTTGGGACTAGCGCCTACAATGAGCAGTTCTTC TRBJ2-1 TRBV30 TRBD2
CASSLITSGIETQYF TGTGCCAGCAGCTTGATCACTAGCGGGATAGAGACCCAGTACTTC TRBJ2-5 TRBV5-6 TRBD2
CASSAPGARSGELFF TGTGCCAGCAGCGCCCCAGGGGCGAGATCCGGGGAGCTGTTTTTT TRBJ2-2 TRBV7-9 .
CASSPGTGWEQYF TGTGCCAGCTCACCTGGGACAGGGTGGGAGCAGTACTTC TRBJ2-7 TRBV18 TRBD1
CASSPGGARDTQYF TGTGCCAGCAGCCCGGGGGGGGCCCGTGATACGCAGTATTTT TRBJ2-3 TRBV28 TRBD2
CASRFAGGHEQYF TGCGCCAGCAGATTTGCAGGGGGCCACGAGCAGTACTTC TRBJ2-7 TRBV10-2 TRBD1
CASSPRLAGGVAAGELFF TGTGCCAGCTCACCTCGACTAGCGGGAGGAGTGGCAGCCGGGGAGCTGTTTTTT TRBJ2-2 TRBV18 TRBD2
CASSLGVSGNQPQHF TGTGCCAGCAGCTTAGGGGTTTCAGGGAATCAGCCCCAGCATTTT TRBJ1-5 TRBV7-8 .
CASSPLQGNQPQHF TGTGCCAGCAGTCCTCTCCAGGGGAACCAGCCCCAGCATTTT TRBJ1-5 TRBV28 .
CASSPRVAEDYEQYF TGCGCCAGCAGCCCCAGGGTAGCGGAAGACTACGAGCAGTACTTC TRBJ2-7 TRBV5-1 .
CASSQQVSSGFPYEQYF TGCGCCAGCAGCCAACAGGTGTCTAGCGGATTCCCCTACGAGCAGTACTTC TRBJ2-7 TRBV4-3 TRBD2
CASSPGTRDNEQFF TGTGCCAGCAGCCCCGGGACTAGAGACAATGAGCAGTTCTTC TRBJ2-1 TRBV5-4 TRBD2
CASSYPGHDMNTEAFF TGTGCCAGCAGTTACCCCGGACACGACATGAACACTGAAGCTTTCTTT TRBJ1-1 TRBV6-6 .
CASTFAGARPGNTIYF TGTGCCAGCACTTTTGCGGGGGCGAGACCTGGAAACACCATATATTTT TRBJ1-3 TRBV7-6 .
CASSQRTAYPNEQFF TGTGCCAGCAGCCAGAGGACTGCCTACCCCAATGAGCAGTTCTTC TRBJ2-1 TRBV4-2 .
CASSLNQYEQYF TGTGCCAGCAGCTTAAATCAGTACGAGCAGTACTTC TRBJ2-7 TRBV7-2 .
CASSFLGAGNTIYF TGTGCCAGCAGCTTCCTGGGAGCTGGAAACACCATATATTTT TRBJ1-3 TRBV13 .
CAISESLIGQEHYGYTF TGTGCCATCAGTGAGTCTTTAATCGGACAGGAGCACTATGGCTACACCTTC TRBJ1-2 TRBV10-3 TRBD1
CASSSSRLINEQFF TGTGCCAGCAGCTCCTCCAGACTAATCAATGAGCAGTTCTTC TRBJ2-1 TRBV11-1 .
CASSEGQGANNEQFF TGCGCCAGCAGTGAAGGGCAGGGGGCAAACAATGAGCAGTTCTTC TRBJ2-1 TRBV10-1 TRBD1
CASSSVSGGNEKLFF TGTGCCAGCAGCTCCGTATCAGGGGGGAATGAAAAACTGTTTTTT TRBJ1-4 TRBV7-8 TRBD1
CASSLAWLGNTGELFF TGCGCCAGCAGCTTGGCCTGGCTAGGGAACACCGGGGAGCTGTTTTTT TRBJ2-2 TRBV5-1 .
CASSFGRADTDTQYF TGTGCCAGCAGCTTTGGGAGGGCGGATACAGATACGCAGTATTTT TRBJ2-3 TRBV7-3 TRBD2